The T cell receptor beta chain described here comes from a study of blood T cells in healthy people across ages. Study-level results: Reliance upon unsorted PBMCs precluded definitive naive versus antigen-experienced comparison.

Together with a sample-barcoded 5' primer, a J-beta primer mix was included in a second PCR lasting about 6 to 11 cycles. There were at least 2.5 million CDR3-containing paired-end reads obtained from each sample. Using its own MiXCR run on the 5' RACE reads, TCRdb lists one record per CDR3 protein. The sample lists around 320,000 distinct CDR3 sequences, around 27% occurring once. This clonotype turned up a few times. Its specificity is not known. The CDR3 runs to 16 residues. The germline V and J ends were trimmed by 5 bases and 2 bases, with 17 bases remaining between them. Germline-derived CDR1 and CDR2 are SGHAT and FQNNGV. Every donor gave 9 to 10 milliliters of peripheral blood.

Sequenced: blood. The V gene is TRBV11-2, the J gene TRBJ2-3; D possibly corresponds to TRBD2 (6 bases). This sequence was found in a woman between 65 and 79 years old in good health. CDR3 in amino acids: CASSRGLAPPTDTQYF. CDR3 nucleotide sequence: TGTGCCAGCAGCCGGGGGTTGGCCCCCCCCACAGATACGCAGTATTTT.